This T cell receptor beta chain was captured in a study of blood T cell repertoires in COVID-19. Study-wide background: Researchers got acute and convalescent COVID-19 samples from the United States, Italy and Spain.

Generated by immunoSEQ multiplex PCR, the TCRdb table keeps only in-frame clones and is missing some. The table records tens of thousands of clones, approximately 83% of them present only once. CDR1 is SGDLS and CDR2 is YYNGEE in the germline V gene. The V and J ends lost 0 bases and 4 bases, in that order; junction bases with no gene match: 6. The CDR3 has 16 residues. The receptor was derived from an older man with acute or convalescent COVID-19. The chain recombines TRBV9 with TRBJ2-1; 8 bases are shared with TRBD2. The sequencing input was peripheral blood. DNA for the CDR3: TGTGCCAGCAGCGTAGCCGCCCCGGGAGGGTACAATGAGCAGTTCTTC. Its protein product is CASSVAAPGGYNEQFF.